The sequence of this TCR beta chain was determined in a study of cytomegalovirus exposure and HLA in healthy donors (dated by TCRdb to the late 2010s). Study-level background: According to a later analysis, one platform produced both the 120 validation repertoires and the 666 repertoires of the first cohort. The study aimed to test whether cataloging public T cell receptors could reveal signatures of past pathogen exposure. High-throughput TCR immunosequencing, statistical association of individual TCRs with disease status, and machine learning were combined to predict cytomegalovirus infection status. Besides the first cohort of approximately 710 subjects, a separate validation cohort made up of over a hundred different subjects was used.

The CDR3 goes from the cysteine to the phenylalanine over 16 residues. Only the CDR3 DNA stays, 48 bases, in frame from base 1. Taken from the germline V gene, the CDR1 and CDR2 loops are ENHRY and SYGVKD. V is pared back by 1 base and J by 6 bases, with 19 bases lying between the germline termini. Comments on this clone: The target of this receptor is not known. Per-base qualities were not stored, and no clone one base away is much larger.

The library relied on the immunoSEQ multiplex PCR assay. In the source study's methods: A statistical classification framework was built to diagnose cytomegalovirus status from the catalog of TCR beta chain sequences. Drawn from immuneACCESS, this table holds only the in-frame rearrangements with V and J called that TCRdb kept. Clones are partly lost; checked studies trace under half to an unresolved V gene and leave the rest unexplained. That table furnishes V, J and clone size, whereas the DNA furnished D and trimming. Across this sample there are 150,000 to 200,000 clones, with approximately 89% seen only once. The top ten hold roughly 7% of the sample. The study at large found these results: In both the original and validation cohorts, the classifier was reported to diagnose cytomegalovirus status with high specificity and sensitivity. A few of the identified cytomegalovirus-associated TCR beta chains were confirmed in vitro to be specific for cytomegalovirus antigens. The study gave a list of about 160 TCR beta chains associated with cytomegalovirus. While some public TCRs were present in many individuals, most TCR sequences turned up only very rarely across donors. Subsequent analysis determined that TCRs grouped into clusters in the first cohort also showed a tendency toward co-occurrence across the roughly 110 validation repertoires, and 94% of cluster scores exceeded 0. All 120 or so repertoires were used to score co-occurrence in the validation cohort in a later analysis, because that analysis had no HLA typing for the cohort. It was suggested by the authors that the approach could potentially be generalized to other disease states and immunological phenotypes.

The donors were included in the validation cohort of over a hundred subjects, a group kept apart from the roughly 670-subject first cohort. Sequencing was performed on PBMCs. Here the chain combines TRBV10-3 and TRBJ2-7; the D gene remains uncertain. The clonotype comes from a man aged 25 to 45 in good health and CMV-seropositive. The CDR3: CAISEFGNQLIIEQYF. The sequenced DNA: TGTGCCATCAGTGAGTTTGGGAACCAACTAATCATCGAGCAGTACTTC.